The 10 T cell receptor beta chains given below trace back to one sample, sequenced in a study of blood T cell repertoires in COVID-19 (TCRdb year 2020). The library was produced with the immunoSEQ multiplex PCR assay. Drawn from immuneACCESS, this table holds only the in-frame rearrangements with V and J called that TCRdb kept. Clones are partly lost; checked studies trace under half to an unresolved V gene and leave the rest unexplained. Across this sample there are approximately 150,000 clones, with 86% seen only once. Approximately 8.2% of the sample goes to the ten largest clones. Sequenced sample: peripheral blood. The origin of the receptors is a woman aged 55-69 years with acute or convalescent COVID-19.

V and J are TRBV7-2 and TRBJ1-4; weak D call: TRBD1 (6 bases). This CDR3 has 15 residues. Trimming took 3 bases from V and 4 from J, leaving 12 bases between them. In germline, CDR1 is SGHTA, CDR2 FQGNSA. The CDR3 DNA reads TGTGCCAGCAGCTTCGGACAGTTTCTTAATGAAAAACTGTTTTTT. This gives the protein CASSFGQFLNEKLFF.

The chain recombines TRBV7-9 with TRBJ1-2; TRBD1 aligns across 7 bases. The CDR3 totals 17 residues. Germline-derived CDR1 and CDR2 are SEHNR and FQNEAQ (reference sequence). V gave up 3 bases and J gave up 0 bases; unmatched junction bases: 10. The CDR3 coding sequence is TGTGCCAGCAGCTTGTCCGGGACAGCGCTTTCTAACTATGGCTACACCTTC. It specifies CASSLSGTALSNYGYTF.

Only a few counts were recorded for this clone. CDR3 sequence: CASSPQGRSTAQHF. CDR3 nucleotide sequence: TGTGCCAGCAGCCCACAGGGGCGATCGACCGCCCAGCATTTT. The genes are TRBV6-6 and TRBJ1-5; 7 bases are shared with TRBD1. J lost 11 bases, V lost 6 bases, and 13 bases had no gene match. This CDR3 contains 14 residues. Germline V gives CDR1 MNHNY, CDR2 SVGAGI (reference sequence).

This CDR3 is CASATGANTDTQYF. In nucleotides, the CDR3 is TGTGCCAGCGCAACAGGGGCGAACACAGATACGCAGTATTTT. J is TRBJ2-3 and V is TRBV18, with 7 positions matching TRBD1. Germline loops: CDR1 KGHSH, CDR2 LQKENI. V lost 8 bases and J lost 2; bases outside the gene matches: 7. The CDR3 contains 14 residues. Supplemented by reference TRBV18 and TRBJ2-3, the full variable domain reads NAGVMQNPRHLVRRRGQEARLRCSPMKGHSHVYWYRQLPEEGLKFMVYLQKENIIDESGMPKERFSAEFPKEGPSILRIQQVVRGDSAAYFCASATGANTDTQYFGPGTRLTVL.

The chain has TRBV4-1 and TRBJ2-2, with D uncertain. Germline V gene data show CDR1 as MGHRA and CDR2 as YSYEKL. This CDR3 has 15 residues. The ends were cut back, 7 bases at V and 1 base at J, with 13 bases in the middle. CDR3 bases: TGCGCCAGCACGTCAGAAGCGATGAACACCGGGGAGCTGTTTTTT. Its translation is CASTSEAMNTGELFF.

The table lists this clone with a few counts. The V gene is TRBV4-1, the J gene TRBJ2-3, with 7 bases lining up with TRBD1. CDR1 is MGHRA and CDR2 is YSYEKL in the germline V gene. Trimming cost V 0 bases and J 1 base; bases outside gene matches: 4. The CDR3 loop spans 16 amino acids. CDR3 DNA: TGCGCCAGCAGCCAAGAAGTAGGGGGCGGCACAGATACGCAGTATTTT. Amino acids: CASSQEVGGGTDTQYF.

This clone came up once. V usage is TRBV29-1 and J usage is TRBJ1-2, with 9 positions matching TRBD1. Germline V lookup: CDR1 SQVTM, CDR2 ANQGSEA. Germline trimming cut 1 base from V and 0 bases from J; bases unmatched to any gene: 0. There are 14 residues in the CDR3. CDR3 loop: CSVEGTGANYGYTF. As DNA, the CDR3 is TGCAGCGTTGAAGGGACAGGGGCTAACTATGGCTACACCTTC.

V gene TRBV7-2 combines with J gene TRBJ2-1, with 7 nucleotides matching TRBD2. The length of the CDR3 is 15 residues. Germline V gives CDR1 SGHTA, CDR2 FQGNSA. With V trimmed by 5 bases and J by 4 bases, 8 bases remained unmatched. CDR3 sequence (DNA): TGTGCCAGCAGCCAAGGGGCGGGGGAATACAATGAGCAGTTCTTC. It yields the protein CASSQGAGEYNEQFF.

The V and J genes are TRBV9 and TRBJ1-3, with 8 bases matching TRBD1. This CDR3 comprises 14 residues. The germline CDR1 and CDR2 sequences are SGDLS and YYNGEE. The J segment lost 6 bases and the V segment lost 2 bases, leaving 4 bases of the junction unmatched. The CDR3 loop reads CASSVGTGLNTIYF. The DNA for the CDR3 is TGTGCCAGCAGCGTCGGGACAGGTCTAAACACCATATATTTT. Based on the CDR3 plus reference TRBV9 and TRBJ1-3, the full variable domain is DSGVTQTPKHLITATGQRVTLRCSPRSGDLSVYWYQQSLDQGLQFLIQYYNGEERAKGNILERFSAQQFPDLHSELNLSSLELGDSALYFCASSVGTGLNTIYFGEGSWLTVV.

With regard to this clone: Relative to the germline gene, one junction end is altered; a read error may explain this. The chain couples TRBV7-7 to TRBJ2-3; the match to TRBD1 covers 7 bases. Germline CDR1 and CDR2: SSHAT and FNYEAQ (reference sequence). The CDR3 has 13 amino acids. The CDR3 DNA reads TGTGCTAGCAGCCTAGACAGGGCAAATACGCAGTATTTT. Translated: CASSLDRANTQYF. The full variable domain, in which reference TRBV7-7 and TRBJ2-3 provide the parts outside the CDR3, is GAGVSQSPRYKVTKRGQDVTLRCDPISSHATLYWYQQALGQGPEFLTYFNYEAQPDKSGLPSDRFSAERPEGSISTLTIQRTEQRDSAMYRCASSLDRANTQYFGPGTRLTVL.